This T cell receptor beta chain was recovered during a study of siplizumab effects on memory and regulatory T cells. Study findings and constraints: Naive T cells appeared more diverse than memory cells and seemed to be major alloresponse contributors. On average, about 69% of mappable alloreactive CD4+ clones were Treg-derived under siplizumab, against 25% to 30% in controls. Sequences that were alloreactive and traceable to unstimulated CD4+ memory cells were significantly reduced by siplizumab. Tregs that proliferated in siplizumab cultures did not have their suppressive function confirmed.

Note on this clone: Antigen: not known.

Sequencing was performed with immunoSEQ multiplex PCR; in TCRdb, only in-frame clones are kept and a portion is missing. The sample yields some 120,000 clones, about 95% seen once. The CDR3 is 12 residues long. The ends were cut back, 9 bases at V and 7 bases at J, with 13 bases in the middle. Per the germline V gene, CDR1 is LNHDA and CDR2 is SQIVND (reference sequence). What was sequenced was non-Treg CD4+ T cells sorted from blood. The chain carries TRBV19 and TRBJ2-1, with no clear D. The TCR sequence derives from a human donor in good health. CDR3 nucleotide sequence: TGTGCCAGCAGTTCCCTAGGGAATGAGCAGTTCTTC. Translated: CASSSLGNEQFF. Filled out from reference TRBV19 and TRBJ2-1, the complete variable domain reads DGGITQSPKYLFRKEGQNVTLSCEQNLNHDAMYWYRQDPGQGLRLIYYSQIVNDFQKGDIAEGYSVSREKKESFPLTVTSAQKNPTAFYLCASSSLGNEQFFGPGTRLTVL.